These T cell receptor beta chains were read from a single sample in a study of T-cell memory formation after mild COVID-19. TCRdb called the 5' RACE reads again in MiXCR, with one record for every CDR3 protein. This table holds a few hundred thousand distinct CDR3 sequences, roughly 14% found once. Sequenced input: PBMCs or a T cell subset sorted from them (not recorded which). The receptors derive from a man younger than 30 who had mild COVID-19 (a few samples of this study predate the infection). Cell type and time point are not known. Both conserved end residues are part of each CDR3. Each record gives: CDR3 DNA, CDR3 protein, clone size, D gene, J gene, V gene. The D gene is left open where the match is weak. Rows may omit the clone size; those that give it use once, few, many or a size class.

TGCGCCAGCAGCCAGGTTTCCGGGATGACTAATGAAAAACTGTTTTTT,CASSQVSGMTNEKLFF,many,NA,TRBJ1-4,TRBV4-1
TGCAGTGCTAGCCTAGCTGGCTACACCTTC,CSASLAGYTF,NA,NA,TRBJ1-2,TRBV20-1
TGTGCCAGCAGTGAAGCGGATGAAAAACTGTTTTTT,CASSEADEKLFF,few,NA,TRBJ1-4,TRBV2
TGCAGTGCTAGAGATTCAGTAAGGCCCTACGAGCAGTACTTC,CSARDSVRPYEQYF,NA,NA,TRBJ2-7,TRBV20-1
TGTGCCAGCGGGAGTGAGCAGTTCTTC,CASGSEQFF,few,NA,TRBJ2-1,TRBV7-9
TGCGCCAGCAGCTTCCACAGGGACGGCTACACCTTC,CASSFHRDGYTF,few,NA,TRBJ1-2,TRBV5-1
TGCGCCAGCAGCTGGTATTCCGGGACGCAAGAGACCCAGTACTTC,CASSWYSGTQETQYF,NA,NA,TRBJ2-5,TRBV5-1
TGTGCCACCGGGGGATTAAGCGGTCCGAATGAGCAGTTCTTC,CATGGLSGPNEQFF,many,NA,TRBJ2-1,TRBV15
TGTGCCATCAGTGAGTCGAGAATCCCAGGGGATGGCTACACCTTC,CAISESRIPGDGYTF,few,NA,TRBJ1-2,TRBV10-3
TGTGCCAGCAGCGCCCAGTTCTCCAGGGGGGCCGATTACGTGGAGACCCAGTACTTC,CASSAQFSRGADYVETQYF,NA,NA,TRBJ2-5,TRBV9
TGTGCCAGCAGTTTTAACACGGGGAACACCGGGGAGCTGTTTTTT,CASSFNTGNTGELFF,many,NA,TRBJ2-2,TRBV28
TGTGCCAGCAGCGCACGACTAGCACAAGAGACCCAGTACTTC,CASSARLAQETQYF,NA,TRBD2,TRBJ2-5,TRBV11-2
TGTGCCAGCAGCTTAGCAGGGATTGCTAATGAAAAACTGTTTTTT,CASSLAGIANEKLFF,few,NA,TRBJ1-4,TRBV7-2
TGTGCCAGCAACCTCCCGGCCTCTAGGCGCCTCAATGAGCAGTTCTTC,CASNLPASRRLNEQFF,few,NA,TRBJ2-1,TRBV11-2
TGTGCCAGCAGATCAGGGGTCGGTCAGCCCCAGCATTTT,CASRSGVGQPQHF,NA,NA,TRBJ1-5,TRBV7-9
TGTGCCAGCAGCCAAGGACAGGCCCAAGAGACCCAGTACTTC,CASSQGQAQETQYF,many,TRBD1,TRBJ2-5,TRBV7-9
TGTGCCTGGAGTGCAGGCGGGGGGGCCCATACGCAGTATTTT,CAWSAGGGAHTQYF,few,TRBD2,TRBJ2-3,TRBV30
TGCGCCAGCAGCCATGGGGCCCTAGGGAATCAGCCCCAGCATTTT,CASSHGALGNQPQHF,few,NA,TRBJ1-5,TRBV5-1
TGTGCCAGCAGCTTAATACAGCCTGAGCAGTTCTTC,CASSLIQPEQFF,once,NA,TRBJ2-1,TRBV11-2
TGTGCCAGCAGTGGGCCTAGACACCCTGGGGAGACCCAGTACTTC,CASSGPRHPGETQYF,few,NA,TRBJ2-5,TRBV2
TGTGCCAGCACTAAGCTGGCTGGGGCCAACGTCCTGACTTTC,CASTKLAGANVLTF,many,NA,TRBJ2-6,TRBV6-5
TGTGCCAGCAGCAAAAACGGGAAGGGTTACCAAGAGACCCAGTACTTC,CASSKNGKGYQETQYF,NA,NA,TRBJ2-5,TRBV21-1
TGTGCCAGCAGCGCCCACGGGTTTCACTATGGCTACACCTTC,CASSAHGFHYGYTF,few,NA,TRBJ1-2,TRBV11-2
TGTGCCAGCAGCTCCACTCTGGTTGTGGGGGCTAGCGGGGGAAACACCGGGGAGCTGTTTTTT,CASSSTLVVGASGGNTGELFF,few,TRBD2,TRBJ2-2,TRBV11-3
TGCGCCAGCAGCTCGATAGCGGGGACATACCAAGAGACCCAGTACTTC,CASSSIAGTYQETQYF,NA,TRBD2,TRBJ2-5,TRBV5-1
TGCGCCAGCACCGACAACAATCAGCCCCAGCATTTT,CASTDNNQPQHF,NA,NA,TRBJ1-5,TRBV5-1
TGTGCCAGCACAACAGGGGTGATGGCGAATCAGCCCCAGCATTTT,CASTTGVMANQPQHF,NA,TRBD1,TRBJ1-5,TRBV12-3/TRBV12-4
TGTGCCAGCAGCCTGGGACCCCTGGGACTAGGGGAGCTGTTTTTT,CASSLGPLGLGELFF,once,TRBD2,TRBJ2-2,TRBV7-3
TGTGCCAGCAGCCATCCGACTAGCGGGGGTTACACCGGGGAGCTGTTTTTT,CASSHPTSGGYTGELFF,few,TRBD2,TRBJ2-2,TRBV3-1
TGTGCCAGCAGCCAACGAAGCGTCGGGAGCGGACTAGCGGGGTTTGAGCAGTTCTTC,CASSQRSVGSGLAGFEQFF,many,TRBD2,TRBJ2-1,TRBV3-1
TGTGCCATCAGTGCAGGGGAGGCCCCGTTGGAAGCTTTCTTT,CAISAGEAPLEAFF,NA,NA,TRBJ1-1,TRBV10-3
TGTGCCACCAGCAGAGATGCGGGGAGGTCCTCCGGGGAGCTGTTTTTT,CATSRDAGRSSGELFF,NA,NA,TRBJ2-2,TRBV15
TGTGCCAGCAGCTTGTGGGACAGGTCCTCCTACGAGCAGTACTTC,CASSLWDRSSYEQYF,many,TRBD1,TRBJ2-7,TRBV5-6
TGTGCCAGCTCACCCCGGACAGGGGAGGGTGAAAAACTGTTTTTT,CASSPRTGEGEKLFF,many,TRBD1,TRBJ1-4,TRBV18
TGTGCCAGCAGCCCCCCAGGACTAGCGACCGCAGATACGCAGTATTTT,CASSPPGLATADTQYF,NA,TRBD2,TRBJ2-3,TRBV7-2
TGTGCCAGCAGACAAGGACAGTTCAGGGCAGATACGCAGTATTTT,CASRQGQFRADTQYF,few,NA,TRBJ2-3,TRBV6-2/TRBV6-3
TGTGCCAGCAGCCCCCCCGATATAACGCAGTATTTT,CASSPPDITQYF,NA,NA,TRBJ2-3,TRBV7-2
TGCGCCAGCAGCGACAGCCGTAATGAAAAACTGTTTTTT,CASSDSRNEKLFF,few,NA,TRBJ1-4,TRBV5-1
TGTGCTAGTGGCGCTGGGACAGGGATAACTGAAGCTTTCTTT,CASGAGTGITEAFF,many,TRBD1,TRBJ1-1,TRBV12-5
TGTGCCAGCAGGCTTATCGCAGTTCATGGCTACACCTTC,CASRLIAVHGYTF,NA,NA,TRBJ1-2,TRBV6-5
TGTGCCAGCAGCCCTGGCCCCTTGGAGAATGAAAAACTGTTTTTT,CASSPGPLENEKLFF,few,NA,TRBJ1-4,TRBV7-2